This T cell receptor (beta chain) was recovered during a study of control samples from healthy donors and cancer patients. The germline V gene encodes CDR1 SEHNR and CDR2 FQNEAQ (reference sequence). CDR3 length: 14 amino acids. Between the trimmed V and J ends, which lost 0 bases and 8 bases, there was a span of 8 bases. Repertoires were generated with immunoSEQ multiplex PCR, while TCRdb's copy carries only in-frame clones and drops some. The profile covers about 94,000 clones, with around 86% appearing a single time and roughly 1.3% taken by the ten largest. Input material: blood. This chain joins TRBV7-9 and TRBJ1-6; the D gene is possibly TRBD1 (6 bases). This TCR was recovered from a woman in her forties or fifties in good health. CDR3 nucleotide sequence: TGTGCCAGCAGCTTAGCAGGGGGTGATTCACCCCTCCACTTT. Amino acid sequence: CASSLAGGDSPLHF. The whole variable domain, remainder taken from reference TRBV7-9 and TRBJ1-6, is DTGVSQNPRHKITKRGQNVTFRCDPISEHNRLYWYRQTLGQGPEFLTYFQNEAQLEKSRLLSDRFSAERPKGSFSTLEIQRTEQGDSAMYLCASSLAGGDSPLHFGNGTRLTVT.